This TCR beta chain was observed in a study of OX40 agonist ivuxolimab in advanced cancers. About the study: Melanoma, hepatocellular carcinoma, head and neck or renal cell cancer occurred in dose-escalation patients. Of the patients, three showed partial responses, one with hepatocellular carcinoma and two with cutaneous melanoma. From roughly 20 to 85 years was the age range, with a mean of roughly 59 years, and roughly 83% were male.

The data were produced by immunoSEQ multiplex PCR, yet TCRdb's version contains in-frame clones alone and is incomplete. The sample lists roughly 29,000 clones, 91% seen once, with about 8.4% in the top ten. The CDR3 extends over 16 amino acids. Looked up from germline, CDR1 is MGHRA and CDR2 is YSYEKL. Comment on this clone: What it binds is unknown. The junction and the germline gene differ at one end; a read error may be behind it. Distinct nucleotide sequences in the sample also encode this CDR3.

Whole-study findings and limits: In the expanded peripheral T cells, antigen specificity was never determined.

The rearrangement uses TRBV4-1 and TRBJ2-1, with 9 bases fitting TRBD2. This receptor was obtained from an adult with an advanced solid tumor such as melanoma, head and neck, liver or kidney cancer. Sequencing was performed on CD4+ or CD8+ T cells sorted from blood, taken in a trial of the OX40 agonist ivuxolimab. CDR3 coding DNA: TGCGCTAGCAGCCTAGGCGGGAGGGGTTCCTACAATGAGCAGTTCTTC. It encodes CASSLGGRGSYNEQFF.